This T cell receptor beta chain was recorded in a study of blood T cell repertoires in COVID-19. The wider study: Sites in the United States, Italy and Spain provided acute and convalescent COVID-19 samples. PBMCs, B-cell-depleted T cells, or T cells provided the cDNA or gDNA that made up the material.

The sample holds one count of this clone. The same CDR3 also results from other DNA sequences found in this sample. Source study methods: How many nucleated cells were present was estimated from reference gene primer amplification. Repertoires were generated with immunoSEQ multiplex PCR, while TCRdb's copy carries only in-frame clones and drops some. V and J calls and clone size come straight from that table; D and trimming were deduced from the DNA. The repertoire holds about 190,000 clones, with 84% as singletons. Germline V gives CDR1 MNHEY, CDR2 SVGAGI. The CDR3 totals 15 residues. The V and J ends lost 0 bases and 2 bases respectively, with 8 bases between them.

Sample: peripheral blood. The TCR originated in a man younger than 40 with active or convalescent COVID-19. The chain links TRBV6-5 to TRBJ2-1; D possibly corresponds to TRBD1 (5 bases). The CDR3 reads CASSYSGDTYNEQFF. The DNA of the CDR3 is TGTGCCAGCAGTTACTCAGGGGATACCTACAATGAGCAGTTCTTC.